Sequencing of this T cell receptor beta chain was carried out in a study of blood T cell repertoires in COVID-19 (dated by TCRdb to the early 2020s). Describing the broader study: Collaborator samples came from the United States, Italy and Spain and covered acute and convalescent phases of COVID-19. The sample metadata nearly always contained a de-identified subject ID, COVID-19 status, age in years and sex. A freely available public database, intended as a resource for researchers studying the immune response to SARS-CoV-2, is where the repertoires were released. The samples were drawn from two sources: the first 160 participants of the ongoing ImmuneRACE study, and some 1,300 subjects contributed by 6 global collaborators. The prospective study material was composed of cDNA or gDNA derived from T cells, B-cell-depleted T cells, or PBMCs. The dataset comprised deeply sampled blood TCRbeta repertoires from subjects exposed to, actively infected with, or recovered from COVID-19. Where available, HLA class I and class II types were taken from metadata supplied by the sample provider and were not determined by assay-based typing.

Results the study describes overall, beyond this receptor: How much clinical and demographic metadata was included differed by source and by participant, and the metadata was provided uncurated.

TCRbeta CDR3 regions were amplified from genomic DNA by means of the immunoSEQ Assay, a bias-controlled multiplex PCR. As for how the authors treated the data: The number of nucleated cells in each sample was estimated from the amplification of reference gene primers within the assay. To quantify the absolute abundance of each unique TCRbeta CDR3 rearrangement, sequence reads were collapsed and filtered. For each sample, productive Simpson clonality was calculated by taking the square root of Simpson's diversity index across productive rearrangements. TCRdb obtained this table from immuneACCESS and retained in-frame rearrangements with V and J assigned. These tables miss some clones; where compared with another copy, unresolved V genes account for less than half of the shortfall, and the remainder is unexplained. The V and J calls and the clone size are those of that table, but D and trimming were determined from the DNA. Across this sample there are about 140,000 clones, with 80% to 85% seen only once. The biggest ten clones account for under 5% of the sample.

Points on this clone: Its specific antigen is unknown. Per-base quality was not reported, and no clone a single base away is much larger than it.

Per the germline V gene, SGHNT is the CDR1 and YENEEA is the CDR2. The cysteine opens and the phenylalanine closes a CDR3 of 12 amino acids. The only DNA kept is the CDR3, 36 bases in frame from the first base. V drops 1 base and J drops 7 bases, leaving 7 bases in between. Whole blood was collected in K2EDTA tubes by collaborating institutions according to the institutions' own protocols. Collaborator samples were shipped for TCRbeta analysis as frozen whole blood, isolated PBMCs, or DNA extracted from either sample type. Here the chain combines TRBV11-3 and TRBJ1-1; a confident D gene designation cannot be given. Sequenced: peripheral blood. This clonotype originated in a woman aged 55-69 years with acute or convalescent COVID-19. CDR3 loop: CASSLVSGEAFF. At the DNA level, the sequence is TGTGCCAGCAGCTTAGTCTCCGGTGAAGCTTTCTTT.